This T cell receptor beta chain was sequenced during a study of early T cells in non-severe SARS-CoV-2 infection (dated by TCRdb to about 2021). A note on the overall study: Because TCR sequencing relied on bulk RNA taken from unsorted whole blood, pairing of alpha and beta chains was not possible. On the study overall, not on this receptor specifically: VDJdb matching was skewed toward anti-spike CD8 responses and likely underestimated virus-specific expansions by missing private and CD4 specificities.

The study was a case-control design nested within a healthcare worker cohort in London, UK, with weekly nasopharyngeal swab PCR tests and blood sampling. Healthcare workers were enrolled in the week of the UK lockdown, from 23 to 31 March 2020, and were followed every week for up to 16 weeks. From the germline V gene (reference sequence), CDR1 is GTSNPN and CDR2 is SVGIG. The CDR3 goes from the cysteine to the phenylalanine over 13 residues. Only CDR3 DNA is held: 39 bases, read in frame from base 1. Trimming costs V 8 bases and J 3 bases, and their ends lie 16 bases apart. The library was built by means of 5' RACE. The sequencer listed for this sample is NextSeq 500. Unique molecular identifiers were attached to individual cDNA molecules in the TCR library protocol so that sequencing error and PCR bias could be corrected. TCR alpha and beta chains were both sequenced, and the abundances of alpha and beta sequences in each sample were closely correlated with each other. For the original study's pipeline: Decombinator V4 was used to annotate the V gene, J gene and CDR3 of the TCR sequences. TCRs were defined as expanded if a significant change between any two time points was detected under a Poisson model with p below 0.0001. TCR abundances were normalised to the total number of TCRs sequenced in each sample and reported as counts per million. MAIT TCRs were defined by TRAV1-2 paired with TRAJ12, TRAJ20 or TRAJ33, and iNKT TCRs by TRAV10 paired with TRAJ18. A search of VDJdb, accessed on 1 November 2021, was run for TCRs annotated to CMV, EBV and SARS-CoV-2, with TCRs annotated for multiple antigens excluded. In-frame beta chains were kept once TCRdb had trimmed the public reads at Q25 with fastp and called clones with MiXCR. CDR3 protein duplicates are merged, each entry listing the most common genes and DNA. The V and J calls were not made by the authors but by TCRdb's processing. The sample contains 95,000 to 120,000 distinct CDR3 sequences, 9.5% to 13% of them found a single time. The ten largest make up 2.5% to 4% of the sample.

This clonotype was detected only a few times. Its antigen is not yet known. The sample holds no much larger clone one base away, and base qualities are not on file. This TCR came from an adult who was a healthcare worker with PCR-confirmed SARS-CoV-2 infection or an uninfected control (not recorded which). Sequenced sample: whole blood. The chain is encoded by TRBV30 joined to TRBJ1-1; the D segment cannot be called with confidence. The CDR3 has the sequence CARTRTSDTEAFF. The DNA sequence follows: TGTGCCCGCACCCGGACTTCTGACACTGAAGCTTTCTTT.